This T cell receptor beta chain came from a study of T cell clones after liver transplantation. Overall study findings and caveats: The donor-reactive repertoire was only partly measurable in a couple of subjects, lacking donor cells. Migration into the graft, not deletion, may explain lost graft donor-reactive T cells.

Comments on this clone: Its target is not known.

The assay was immunoSEQ multiplex PCR, and TCRdb's table has in-frame clones only and misses some. The table shows tens of thousands of clones, with 80% occurring only once. The CDR3 extends over 15 amino acids. Trimming pared 6 bases from V and 2 bases from J, leaving 17 bases between. Germline CDR1 and CDR2: KGHSH and LQKENI. Source: CD4+ T cells from blood, taken 12 months after liver transplant. The chain couples TRBV18 to TRBJ2-7; possibly TRBD1 for D (6 bases). The clonotype was recovered from a human patient who received a liver transplant. Some T cells may possibly be graft donor cells. CDR3 loop: CASSRSRGQTYEQYF. The CDR3 DNA is TGTGCCAGCTCCCGATCGCGCGGACAGACCTACGAGCAGTACTTC.